This T cell receptor (beta chain) was observed in a study of blood T cell repertoires in COVID-19. Whole-study context: The samples span acute and convalescent COVID-19 from the United States, Italy and Spain. In each case, the material was cDNA or gDNA derived from T cells, B-cell-depleted T cells, or PBMCs.

Libraries were prepared by immunoSEQ multiplex PCR; TCRdb keeps only in-frame clonotypes and omits some of them. The repertoire holds about 360,000 clones, with roughly 86% as singletons. The CDR3 consists of 12 residues. With 4 bases removed from V and 1 base from J, the gap between germline ends came to 7 bases. The germline CDR1 and CDR2 sequences are GTSNPN and SVGIG (reference sequence). This clonotype was sampled from a human donor with acute or convalescent COVID-19. The donor label of this sample is uncertain. The rearrangement links TRBV30 to TRBJ1-2; D remains ambiguous. The sequenced sample was peripheral blood. In nucleotides, the CDR3 is TGTGCCTGGAAAGCGAATAACTATGGCTACACCTTC. Translation: CAWKANNYGYTF.